The present T cell receptor beta chain was sequenced within a study of post-analysis software for immune sequencing data. Broader study findings: Relative to controls, patients with multiple sclerosis showed significantly lower normalized Chao1 diversity. TRBV5-6, TRBV5-1 and TRBV20-1 were among roughly five TRBV segments more frequent in patients than controls.

V was clipped by 3 bases and J by 3 bases, with 12 bases between them. Germline V CDR1 and CDR2: MGHRA, YSYEKL. The CDR3 loop spans 15 amino acids. This clonotype was counted a few times. Its antigen is still unknown. Researchers reported that TCR beta cDNA libraries carried unique molecular identifiers. Once roughly 0.85 to 11 million T cells were used, roughly 0.5 million cDNA molecules resulted. One entry per CDR3 protein results from TCRdb running MiXCR on the PCR reads. Of approximately 660,000 distinct CDR3 sequences detected, 59% appear once; the ten largest clones hold about 11%. The receptor was derived from a girl under 10 years old with multiple sclerosis. The chain carries TRBV4-1 and TRBJ2-1, with a tentative D call TRBD1 (7 bases). Source material: blood. The chain's CDR3 is CASSQGGTVYNEQFF. CDR3 nucleotide sequence: TGCGCCAGCAGCCAGGGCGGGACAGTCTACAATGAGCAGTTCTTC.